The rows below give T cell receptor beta chains drawn from one sample of a study of post-analysis software for immune sequencing data. TCRdb ran MiXCR on the PCR reads and lists one entry per CDR3 protein. The sample includes roughly 400,000 distinct CDR3 sequences, 30% to 40% of them seen just once. The sequenced sample was blood. The receptors stem from a girl aged 2 to 10 with multiple sclerosis. CDR3s include the opening cysteine and the closing phenylalanine or tryptophan. The D gene is left open where the match is weak. The size entry is marked missing in some rows and otherwise reads once, few, many or a size class.

V	size	D	J	DNA	CDR3
TRBV4-3	.	.	TRBJ2-1	TGCGCCAGCAGCCAAGAATTCCCAGGGGACAATGAGCAGTTCTTC	CASSQEFPGDNEQFF
TRBV28	.	.	TRBJ2-5	TGTGCCAGCAGTTTAATAGGACCCGTAGGGGAGCAGTACTTC	CASSLIGPVGEQYF
TRBV7-3	.	.	TRBJ1-2	TGTGCCAGCAGCTTAAGGACGGAAAACTATGGCTACACCTTC	CASSLRTENYGYTF
TRBV14	few	.	TRBJ2-7	TGTGCCAGCAGCCAACCGGGTTACACCCCTTTTTACGAGCAGTACTTC	CASSQPGYTPFYEQYF
TRBV20-1	.	TRBD1	TRBJ2-7	TGCAGTGCTAGAGATGGGACAGGGTTTTACGAGCAGTACTTC	CSARDGTGFYEQYF
TRBV4-3	.	.	TRBJ1-5	TGCGCCAGCAGCCAAGCAGGAGGAAGGGCCCAGCATTTT	CASSQAGGRAQHF
TRBV20-1	.	.	TRBJ1-5	TGCAGTGCTAGCCAAGAACAGGGCTTAGGGCAGCCCCAGCATTTT	CSASQEQGLGQPQHF
TRBV5-1	.	.	TRBJ2-7	TGCGCCAGCAGCTTGGATGGGGAGCCTGTCTACGAGCAGTACTTC	CASSLDGEPVYEQYF
TRBV4-3	.	TRBD2	TRBJ2-1	TGCGCCAGCAGTAAAAGCGGGAGCTCCTACAATGAGCAGTTCTTC	CASSKSGSSYNEQFF
TRBV7-8	.	TRBD2	TRBJ2-1	TGTGCCAGCAGCCTGAGACTAGCGGGAAGCTCCTACAATGAGCAGTTCTTC	CASSLRLAGSSYNEQFF
TRBV7-9	.	TRBD1	TRBJ2-1	TGTGCCAGCAGCTTCCTCGGGACAGGGGTGGCTGAGCAGTTCTTC	CASSFLGTGVAEQFF
TRBV4-2	.	TRBD1	TRBJ1-4	TGTGCCAGCAGCCAGACCGGGACAGGGAATGAAAAACTGTTTTTT	CASSQTGTGNEKLFF
TRBV10-3	few	TRBD1	TRBJ2-1	TGTGCCATGAAGACAGGGTCGGATGAGCAGTTCTTC	CAMKTGSDEQFF
TRBV25-1	.	.	TRBJ2-5	TGTGCCAGCAGCGATAAGTACCAAGAGGCCCAGTACTTC	CASSDKYQEAQYF
TRBV20-1	.	TRBD2	TRBJ2-7	TGCAGTGCTAGCCTTACTAGCGGGGGGGGCTACGAGCAGTACTTC	CSASLTSGGGYEQYF
TRBV7-3	.	.	TRBJ2-5	TGTGCCAGCAGCTTAACCCCGGGAGTATCCCAAGAGACCCAGTACTTC	CASSLTPGVSQETQYF
TRBV5-1	.	.	TRBJ2-7	TGCGCCAGCAGTCTTGGCGGCGGGGCACCCTACGAGCAGTACTTC	CASSLGGGAPYEQYF
TRBV27	.	.	TRBJ2-7	TGTGCCAGCAGTTATAAGGGTCCGAACTACGAGCAGTACTTC	CASSYKGPNYEQYF
TRBV6-6	few	TRBD2	TRBJ2-7	TGTGCCAGCAGTTACTCCGGGACTAGCGGGGGTCCTAAGCAGTACTTC	CASSYSGTSGGPKQYF
TRBV20-1	.	TRBD2	TRBJ2-7	TGCAGTGCAACCGATACTAGCGGGCCCAGCTCCTACGAGCAGTACTTC	CSATDTSGPSSYEQYF
TRBV6-5	few	TRBD2	TRBJ2-1	TGTGCCAGCAGTTACCCCGGGACTATCGATGAGCAGTTCTTC	CASSYPGTIDEQFF
TRBV20-1	.	TRBD1	TRBJ1-1	TGCAGTGCTAGAAGACAGGGCCGCGAAGCTTTCTTT	CSARRQGREAFF